Presented here are 15 T cell receptor beta chains from one specimen sequenced in a study of blood T cell repertoires in COVID-19. Here immunoSEQ multiplex PCR was the method, and the copy in TCRdb shows in-frame clones only, minus some. The sample holds some 160,000 clones, around 89% seen once. Sequences were obtained from peripheral blood. All receptors come from a man between 60 and 75 years old with acute or convalescent COVID-19.

This clone was picked up one time. This rearrangement joins TRBV10-3 to TRBJ1-1; D unclear. Trimming cost V 5 bases and J 0 bases, with 7 bases left between them. Germline V CDR1 and CDR2: ENHRY, SYGVKD. The length of the CDR3 is 13 residues. The CDR3 DNA reads as TGTGCCATCAGTTTAGAATTGAACACTGAAGCTTTCTTT. It encodes CAISLELNTEAFF.

This clone has only a few counts. The chain has TRBV18 and TRBJ1-1; tentative D call: TRBD1 (5 bases). Germline loops: CDR1 KGHSH, CDR2 LQKENI. This CDR3 comprises 14 residues. Between the trimmed V and J ends, which lost 3 bases and 0 bases, there was a span of 8 bases. The DNA for the CDR3 is TGTGCCAGCTCACCTGGCAGGGTGAACACTGAAGCTTTCTTT. Its protein product is CASSPGRVNTEAFF.

The chain couples TRBV7-2 to TRBJ2-7, with D hard to call. CDR1 SGHTA and CDR2 FQGNSA come from the germline V gene. The CDR3 contains 13 residues. Trimming shortened V by 5 bases and J by 5 bases, and 13 bases separated the two germline ends. CDR3 protein: CASSPAHGHEQYF. The CDR3 coding sequence is TGTGCCAGCAGCCCCGCCCATGGGCACGAGCAGTACTTC.

V gene TRBV6-6 combines with J gene TRBJ2-3, with TRBD1 matching 9 bases. Germline values: CDR1 MNHNY, CDR2 SVGAGI (reference sequence). The CDR3 covers 15 residues. V lost 2 bases, J lost 3 bases, and 3 bases stayed unmatched. The CDR3 is CASSYRDRDTDTQYF. CDR3 coding DNA: TGTGCCAGCAGTTACCGGGACAGGGATACAGATACGCAGTATTTT.

The chain carries TRBV4-1 and TRBJ2-7, with 8 positions matching TRBD1. V trimming: 5 bases; J trimming: 3 bases; junction bases outside the gene matches: 3. This CDR3 region has 13 residues. Germline V gene lookup returns CDR1 MGHRA and CDR2 YSYEKL. Here the CDR3 DNA reads TGCGCCAGCAGCGCAGGGGGCAGCTACGAGCAGTACTTC. Encoded protein: CASSAGGSYEQYF.

This chain uses TRBV24-1 with TRBJ2-1; possible D gene TRBD1, 6 bases. Trimming pared 5 bases from V and 0 bases from J, leaving 10 bases between. CDR3 size: 15 residues. Germline V gene sequence: CDR1 KGHDR, CDR2 SFDVKD. In DNA form, the CDR3 reads TGTGCCACCAGTGGTAACAGGGCCTCCTACAATGAGCAGTTCTTC. Amino acids: CATSGNRASYNEQFF.

The rearrangement uses TRBV27 and TRBJ2-3, with a possible D match to TRBD1 (6 bases). The length of the CDR3 is 16 residues. Germline CDR1 and CDR2: MNHEY and SMNVEV (reference sequence). The V gene lost 5 bases and the J gene lost 4 bases, with 19 bases spanning the gap. CDR3 residues: CASSRAGDVGADTQYF. In DNA, the CDR3 is TGTGCCAGCAGTCGGGCAGGGGATGTCGGCGCAGATACGCAGTATTTT.

The chain links TRBV5-8 to TRBJ1-4; the D is unclear. Germline-derived CDR1 and CDR2 are SGHTS and YDEGEE. The CDR3 totals 14 residues. V was pared by 0 bases and J by 8 bases, with 11 bases between. The CDR3 region has the DNA TGTGCCAGCAGCTTGGGAACGGTTGAAGAAAAACTGTTTTTT. The encoded protein is CASSLGTVEEKLFF.

Comment on this clone: The junction does not match germline at one end; this may be a read error. In the same sample, other DNA sequences code for this CDR3. The chain carries TRBV18 and TRBJ1-1; maybe TRBD1 (6 bases). The CDR3 has 13 residues. Germline V gene lookup returns CDR1 KGHSH and CDR2 LQKENI. The CDR3 region is CASSPQGGTEAFF. The CDR3 DNA sequence: TGTGCCAGCTCGCCACAGGGAGGGACTGAAGCTTTCTTT.

V gene TRBV2 combines with J gene TRBJ2-4; 9 bases agree with TRBD1. Germline V lookup: CDR1 SNHLY, CDR2 FYNNEI. J lost 8 bases, V lost 7 bases, and 12 bases had no gene match. The length of the CDR3 is 15 residues. The CDR3 sequence is CASKSEGQGGYIQYF. The CDR3 DNA is TGTGCCAGCAAATCAGAGGGACAGGGCGGATACATTCAGTACTTC.

This rearrangement joins TRBV7-9 to TRBJ2-7; maybe TRBD1 (6 bases). Germline V gives CDR1 SEHNR, CDR2 FQNEAQ (reference sequence). This CDR3 region has 16 residues. The V gene lost 1 base and the J gene lost 5 bases, with 18 bases spanning the gap. The chain's CDR3 is CASSLGEGGSWNEQYF. DNA for the CDR3: TGTGCCAGCAGCTTAGGAGAAGGGGGAAGCTGGAACGAGCAGTACTTC. Filled out from reference TRBV7-9 and TRBJ2-7, the complete variable domain reads DTGVSQNPRHKITKRGQNVTFRCDPISEHNRLYWYRQTLGQGPEFLTYFQNEAQLEKSRLLSDRFSAERPKGSFSTLEIQRTEQGDSAMYLCASSLGEGGSWNEQYFGPGTRLTVT.

The genes are TRBV7-9 and TRBJ1-3; 7 bases are a match to TRBD1. This CDR3 comprises 14 residues. Germline V gene lookup returns CDR1 SEHNR and CDR2 FQNEAQ (reference sequence). V gave up 4 bases and J gave up 2 bases; unmatched junction bases: 2. The CDR3 sequence: CASSSDRAGNTIYF. The DNA of the CDR3 is TGTGCCAGCAGCTCTGACAGGGCTGGAAACACCATATATTTT.

This clone was found a few times. This chain connects TRBV5-4 to TRBJ2-7; D uncertain. V lost 3 bases and J 7 bases, leaving 20 bases between the germline ends. The CDR3 is 15 amino acids. The V gene's germline CDR1 is SGHNT and CDR2 YYREEE (reference sequence). CDR3 in amino acids: CASSSYSTPRREQYF. Here the CDR3 DNA reads TGTGCCAGCAGCTCCTACAGTACCCCTCGTAGGGAGCAGTACTTC.

This clone was picked up one time. This chain joins TRBV6-5 and TRBJ1-5; D is possibly TRBD1 (6 bases). CDR1 and CDR2 (germline): MNHEY, SVGAGI. CDR3 length: 14 residues. Trimming cost V 10 bases and J 2 bases, with 15 bases left between them. CDR3 DNA sequence: TGTGCCACCACTGGACAGCTCGGCAATCAGCCCCAGCATTTT. Translating it yields CATTGQLGNQPQHF.

V gene TRBV3-1 (or the pseudogene TRBV3-2) combines with J gene TRBJ2-2; D call uncertain. Germline values: CDR1 LGHDT, CDR2 YNNKEL (reference sequence). Trimming removed 1 base at V and 5 bases at J, with 8 bases between. The CDR3 covers 14 residues. CDR3 sequence reads: CASSQGSGTGELFF. CDR3 bases: TGTGCCAGCAGCCAAGGATCCGGGACCGGGGAGCTGTTTTTT.